The 9 T cell receptor beta chains listed next were all sequenced from one sample in a study of post-analysis software for immune sequencing data. Their antigens are not known. Study results and caveats: About five TRBV segments appeared more often in patients than in controls, and TRBV5-6, TRBV5-1 and TRBV20-1 were among these.

Unique molecular identifiers tagged the TCR beta cDNA libraries. TCRdb passed the PCR reads through MiXCR, listing each CDR3 protein once. This sample carries roughly 600,000 distinct CDR3 sequences, roughly 45% of them seen once, and the ten largest clones take approximately 1.7%. Material for sequencing was blood. The receptors come from a girl aged 5-17 years with multiple sclerosis.

The gene calls are TRBV12-3 or TRBV12-4 and TRBJ1-2; no firm D call. V was trimmed by 5 bases and J by 8 bases, leaving 15 bases between them. The CDR3 is made up of 13 amino acids. CDR3 region: CASSPDGPIGYTF. CDR3 DNA sequence: TGTGCCAGCAGTCCTGACGGACCAATCGGCTACACCTTC.

The chain recombines TRBV11-2 with TRBJ2-7; D is unresolved. The CDR3 has 13 residues. Trimming took 6 bases from V and 0 from J, leaving 9 bases between them. In germline, CDR1 is SGHAT, CDR2 FQNNGV. The CDR3 DNA reads as TGTGCCAGCAGGGCCGTGGACTCCTACGAGCAGTACTTC. It yields the protein CASRAVDSYEQYF.

This clonotype was picked up a small number of times. V and J are TRBV6-5 and TRBJ1-2, with unresolved D. The V end was cut by 5 bases, the J end by 0 bases, with 13 bases between. Germline lookup yields CDR1 MNHEY and CDR2 SVGAGI. This CDR3 is built from 15 residues. CDR3 amino acids: CASSGQREANYGYTF. As DNA, the CDR3 is TGTGCCAGCAGTGGTCAAAGGGAAGCTAACTATGGCTACACCTTC.

This clonotype has just a few counts. The V call is TRBV4-1, the J call TRBJ2-1, with D perhaps TRBD1 (6 bases). Trimming pared 2 bases from V and 2 bases from J, leaving 13 bases between. The CDR3 contains 16 residues. Germline CDR1 and CDR2: MGHRA and YSYEKL. DNA of the CDR3: TGCGCCAGCAGCCAACCTGGACAGAGGCCCTACAATGAGCAGTTCTTC. Its translation is CASSQPGQRPYNEQFF.

This clonotype was detected only a few times. The chain is built from TRBV11-2 and TRBJ2-1; perhaps TRBD1 as D (6 bases). Trimming shortened V by 2 bases and J by 0 bases, and 26 bases separated the two germline ends. Germline lookup yields CDR1 SGHAT and CDR2 FQNNGV. This CDR3 has 21 residues. The CDR3 protein is CASSLPLGAGVTSPSYNEQFF. The CDR3 DNA reads TGTGCCAGCAGCTTACCCCTGGGGGCAGGAGTTACGAGTCCCTCCTACAATGAGCAGTTCTTC.

The chain links TRBV3-1 to TRBJ1-1; 8 bases are shared with TRBD1. Losses at the gene ends were 1 base for V and 11 bases for J; bases not matched to a gene: 3. The CDR3 loop spans 12 amino acids. Germline CDR1 reads LGHDT; CDR2 reads YNNKEL (reference sequence). The CDR3 loop reads CASSQGGQDAFF. The CDR3, as DNA: TGTGCCAGCAGCCAAGGGGGACAGGATGCTTTCTTT.

This sequence joins TRBV7-6 and TRBJ2-3; 11 bases match TRBD1. The V segment lost 4 bases and the J segment 4 bases; nucleotides outside the gene matches: 7. The CDR3 covers 16 residues. The germline CDR1 and CDR2 sequences are SGHVS and FNYEAQ. The CDR3: CASSWTGGPGADTQYF. DNA for the CDR3: TGTGCCAGCAGCTGGACAGGGGGCCCGGGGGCAGATACGCAGTATTTT.

The rearrangement uses TRBV25-1 and TRBJ1-1, with TRBD1 as a possible D gene (5 bases). The CDR3 contains 20 residues. V was pared by 2 bases and J by 1 base, with 26 bases between. The V gene's germline CDR1 is MGHDK and CDR2 SYGVNS. The CDR3 coding sequence is TGTGCCAGCAGTGAAGAAAGAAGTCCGCGGGGCCAGATCCCGAACACTGAAGCTTTCTTT. Translating gives CASSEERSPRGQIPNTEAFF. The whole variable domain, remainder taken from reference TRBV25-1 and TRBJ1-1, is EADIYQTPRYLVIGTGKKITLECSQTMGHDKMYWYQQDPGMELHLIHYSYGVNSTEKGDLSSESTVSRIRTEHFPLTLESARPSHTSQYLCASSEERSPRGQIPNTEAFFGQGTRLTVV.

The J gene is TRBJ2-3, the V gene TRBV5-1; a possible D gene is TRBD1 (5 bases). There are 15 residues in the CDR3. V was cut by 5 bases and J by 1 base, with 14 bases left in between. Germline V gene data show CDR1 as SGHRS and CDR2 as YFSETQ. This CDR3 is CASRGAMTGTDTQYF. The DNA for the CDR3 is TGCGCCAGCAGAGGGGCGATGACTGGCACAGATACGCAGTATTTT.